This T cell receptor beta chain originates from a study of cytomegalovirus exposure and HLA in healthy donors. 13 Jbeta primers and 60 Vbeta primers were used for the PCR. Profiled with immunoSEQ multiplex PCR; TCRdb holds only in-frame clones, not every one. The profile shows 150,000 to 200,000 clones, approximately 88% of them singletons. From germline, CDR1 is SGHRS and CDR2 YFSETQ. This CDR3 contains 13 residues. With V trimmed by 0 bases and J by 8 bases, 1 base remained unmatched. Sequencing input: PBMCs. This chain connects TRBV5-1 to TRBJ2-1; 8 bases fit TRBD1. This TCR derives from a man aged 25-45 years in good health and CMV-seronegative. The CDR3: CASSLARGHEQFF. DNA of the CDR3: TGCGCCAGCAGCTTGGCCAGGGGGCATGAGCAGTTCTTC.